The 22 T cell receptor beta chains below were found in one sample sequenced in a study of blood T cell repertoires in COVID-19. Repertoires were generated with immunoSEQ multiplex PCR, while TCRdb's copy carries only in-frame clones and drops some. Counted here are under 450,000 clones, around 87% occurring once; the ten biggest clones make up 1% to 1.5%. The specimen sequenced was PBMCs or T cells enriched from blood (not recorded which). The receptors derive from a man aged 25-45 years who had recovered from COVID-19.

This rearrangement joins TRBV5-5 to TRBJ1-4, with 7 bases identical to TRBD1. V dropped 5 bases and J dropped 5; count of bases not matched to a gene: 12. This CDR3 region has 16 residues. Germline V gene data show CDR1 as SGHKS and CDR2 as YYEKEE (reference sequence). The CDR3 DNA reads as TGTGCCAGCAGTTCCGCCCCGGGACAGACGAATGAAAAACTGTTTTTT. This translates into CASSSAPGQTNEKLFF.

Here the CDR3 DNA reads TGTGCCAGTAGCCAAAAGGGGACAACTAATGAAAAACTGTTTTTT. It translates to CASSQKGTTNEKLFF. This chain connects TRBV19 to TRBJ1-4; weak D call: TRBD1 (5 bases). V dropped 6 bases and J dropped 0 bases, with 11 bases sitting between them. From germline, CDR1 is LNHDA and CDR2 SQIVND (reference sequence). CDR3 length: 15 amino acids.

The chain couples TRBV7-2 to TRBJ1-2, with TRBD1 identical over 11 bases. This CDR3 spans 15 amino acids. J gave up 0 bases and V 3 bases, and 0 bases lay outside the gene matches. The germline V gene has CDR1 SGHTA and CDR2 FQGNSA. Written as DNA, the CDR3 is TGTGCCAGCAGCTTGGGACAGGGGGCTAACTATGGCTACACCTTC. It codes for CASSLGQGANYGYTF.

The genes are TRBV9 and TRBJ1-1; 9 bases map to TRBD1. The CDR3 has 16 amino acids. J was trimmed by 5 bases and V by 4 bases; bases with no gene match: 12. The V gene's germline CDR1 is SGDLS and CDR2 YYNGEE. CDR3 DNA: TGTGCCAGCAGCCTCACAGGGGGCAGGGGGCGGACTGAAGCTTTCTTT. It encodes CASSLTGGRGRTEAFF.

The chain employs TRBV10-1 and TRBJ1-3; D not certain. The germline V gene has CDR1 WNHNN and CDR2 SYGVQD (reference sequence). The CDR3 covers 13 residues. Trimming cost V 7 bases and J 2 bases, with 9 bases left between them. Written as DNA, the CDR3 is TGCGCCAGCAAAACTTACCCTGGAAACACCATATATTTT. This translates into CASKTYPGNTIYF.

The chain is built from TRBV5-1 and TRBJ2-5; 9 bases are shared with TRBD2. J gave up 3 bases and V 7 bases, and 10 bases lay outside the gene matches. Looked up from germline, CDR1 is SGHRS and CDR2 is YFSETQ. The length of the CDR3 is 15 residues. As DNA, the CDR3 is TGCGCCAGCTCTACCGGGACTAGCACGAAAGAGACCCAGTACTTC. It translates to CASSTGTSTKETQYF. Full variable domain (remainder filled in from reference TRBV5-1 and TRBJ2-5): KAGVTQTPRYLIKTRGQQVTLSCSPISGHRSVSWYQQTPGQGLQFLFEYFSETQRNKGNFPGRFSGRQFSNSRSEMNVSTLELGDSALYLCASSTGTSTKETQYFGPGTRLLVL.

This rearrangement joins TRBV6-5 to TRBJ1-5; no reliable D call. Germline V gene lookup returns CDR1 MNHEY and CDR2 SVGAGI. The V end was cut by 5 bases, the J end by 13 bases, with 12 bases between. CDR3 length: 11 residues. This chain's CDR3 is CASSLGLTQHF. CDR3 DNA: TGTGCCAGCAGTCTTGGACTCACTCAGCATTTT.

The rearrangement links TRBV3-1 (or the pseudogene TRBV3-2) to TRBJ1-6; D might be TRBD1 (6 bases). Germline V lookup: CDR1 LGHDT, CDR2 YNNKEL (reference sequence). The CDR3 runs to 18 residues. Trimming stripped 1 base from V and 4 bases from J, with 17 bases between. In DNA, the CDR3 is TGTGCCAGCAGCCAAGGCGGGGGCGTCCCTCTTTATAATTCACCCCTCCACTTT. Translation: CASSQGGGVPLYNSPLHF.

The chain recombines TRBV7-2 with TRBJ1-1, with D uncertain. The CDR3 has 14 amino acids. The V gene's germline CDR1 is SGHTA and CDR2 FQGNSA. The V and J ends lost 0 bases and 7 bases respectively, with 12 bases between them. CDR3 sequence reads: CASSLANEVLEAFF. The CDR3 DNA reads TGTGCCAGCAGCTTAGCCAATGAGGTACTTGAAGCTTTCTTT.

V usage is TRBV19 and J usage is TRBJ1-5; D is unresolved. Trimming took off 7 bases at V and 4 bases at J, with 8 bases between the two ends. CDR1 is LNHDA and CDR2 is SQIVND in the germline V gene (reference sequence). The CDR3 loop spans 12 amino acids. Written as DNA, the CDR3 is TGTGCCAGTACCTACGATAATCAGCCCCAGCATTTT. This translates into CASTYDNQPQHF.

This clone has just one count. The genes are TRBV27 and TRBJ1-2; 8 positions match TRBD1. Unmatched junction bases numbered 14, after V lost 4 bases and J lost 4 bases. This CDR3 is built from 17 residues. Per the germline V gene, CDR1 is MNHEY and CDR2 is SMNVEV (reference sequence). The CDR3 region has the DNA TGTGCCAGCAGTTCAATCGGGACAGGCCTGTTCCCCTATGGCTACACCTTC. Protein product: CASSSIGTGLFPYGYTF.

This clone was seen once. This rearrangement joins TRBV5-4 to TRBJ2-3; possibly TRBD2 for D (5 bases). This CDR3 spans 15 amino acids. CDR1 SGHNT and CDR2 YYREEE come from the germline V gene (reference sequence). V was pared by 1 base and J by 5 bases, with 14 bases between. The DNA for the CDR3 is TGTGCCAGCAGCTTGTCCGGGGAAGTTGGAGATACGCAGTATTTT. This encodes CASSLSGEVGDTQYF. Looking up the rest from reference TRBV5-4 and TRBJ2-3 gives the full variable domain: ETGVTQSPTHLIKTRGQQVTLRCSSQSGHNTVSWYQQALGQGPQFIFQYYREEENGRGNFPPRFSGLQFPNYSSELNVNALELDDSALYLCASSLSGEVGDTQYFGPGTRLTVL.

This clone was detected only a few times. In nucleotides, the CDR3 is TGTGCCCGCCAACAGGGGGGTTATGGCTACACCTTC. Encoded protein: CARQQGGYGYTF. The genes are TRBV30 and TRBJ1-2, with 8 bases aligning to TRBD1. Germline CDR1 is GTSNPN and CDR2 is SVGIG (reference sequence). The CDR3 covers 12 residues. V dropped 8 bases and J dropped 5; count of bases not matched to a gene: 7.

In the case of this clone: Additional DNA sequences in this sample encode the identical CDR3. DNA for the CDR3: TGCGCCAGCAGCTTACAGGGCGACACCGGGGAGCTGTTTTTT. Its translation: CASSLQGDTGELFF. V usage is TRBV5-1 and J usage is TRBJ2-2, with D possibly TRBD1 on 6 matching bases. The germline V and J ends were trimmed by 2 bases and 3 bases, with 8 bases remaining between them. Germline-derived CDR1 and CDR2 are SGHRS and YFSETQ. The CDR3 covers 14 residues.

The V gene is TRBV9, the J gene TRBJ1-1, with TRBD1 matching over 8 bases. From germline, CDR1 is SGDLS and CDR2 YYNGEE. V lost 4 bases to trimming and J lost 6 bases; unmatched junction nucleotides: 8. The CDR3 covers 14 residues. Written as DNA, the CDR3 is TGTGCCAGCAGCTCTAACAGGGGGTTGGCTGAAGCTTTCTTT. It codes for CASSSNRGLAEAFF. The whole variable domain, remainder taken from reference TRBV9 and TRBJ1-1, is DSGVTQTPKHLITATGQRVTLRCSPRSGDLSVYWYQQSLDQGLQFLIQYYNGEERAKGNILERFSAQQFPDLHSELNLSSLELGDSALYFCASSSNRGLAEAFFGQGTRLTVV.

This chain joins TRBV11-3 and TRBJ2-7, with 7 bases matching TRBD1. The germline gives CDR1 SGHNT, CDR2 YENEEA. The CDR3 has 13 amino acids. Trimming cost V 2 bases and J 3 bases; bases outside gene matches: 1. CDR3 loop: CASSLSGGYEQYF. The CDR3 DNA is TGTGCCAGCAGCTTATCAGGGGGCTACGAGCAGTACTTC.

The chain has TRBV13 and TRBJ2-5; TRBD2 agrees at 11 bases. V lost 5 bases and J lost 6; bases outside the gene matches: 5. There are 14 residues in the CDR3. Germline CDR1 PRHDT, CDR2 FYEKMQ (reference sequence). This chain's CDR3 is CASSPGTSGQTQYF. In DNA, the CDR3 is TGTGCCAGCAGCCCAGGGACTAGCGGCCAGACCCAGTACTTC.

The chain recombines TRBV11-2 with TRBJ2-5; 9 bases are a match to TRBD2. Germline assignment: CDR1 SGHAT and CDR2 FQNNGV. The CDR3 loop spans 14 amino acids. V shed 5 bases and J 2 bases; nucleotides not matched to a gene: 3. This CDR3 is CASSLTSGQETQYF. The CDR3 nucleotides are TGTGCCAGCAGCCTTACTAGCGGGCAAGAGACCCAGTACTTC.

V gene TRBV9 combines with J gene TRBJ1-3; unclear D gene. The CDR3 is 15 residues long. Germline lookup yields CDR1 SGDLS and CDR2 YYNGEE. Trimming pared 4 bases from V and 2 bases from J, leaving 13 bases between. The CDR3: CASSPGGWAGNTIYF. The DNA for the CDR3 is TGTGCCAGCAGCCCCGGAGGGTGGGCTGGAAACACCATATATTTT.

This clone has only one observation. Other nucleotide sequences in the sample specify the same CDR3. The rearrangement uses TRBV5-1 and TRBJ1-1; D unclear. V lost 2 bases, J lost 1 base, and 6 bases lay in between. The CDR3 loop spans 13 amino acids. In germline, CDR1 is SGHRS, CDR2 YFSETQ. In nucleotides, the CDR3 is TGCGCCAGCAGCTTAACGGGGAACACTGAAGCTTTCTTT. Its protein product is CASSLTGNTEAFF. Complete variable domain (other parts from reference TRBV5-1 and TRBJ1-1): KAGVTQTPRYLIKTRGQQVTLSCSPISGHRSVSWYQQTPGQGLQFLFEYFSETQRNKGNFPGRFSGRQFSNSRSEMNVSTLELGDSALYLCASSLTGNTEAFFGQGTRLTVV.

A few counts support this clone. The V gene is TRBV5-1, the J gene TRBJ2-7; D is perhaps TRBD1 (5 bases). The CDR3 length is 14 residues. The V end was cut by 3 bases, the J end by 3 bases, with 13 bases between. Germline lookup yields CDR1 SGHRS and CDR2 YFSETQ. This CDR3 reads CASSYMGLLYEQYF. DNA of the CDR3: TGCGCCAGCAGCTATATGGGGCTGCTCTACGAGCAGTACTTC.

The chain carries TRBV3-1 (or the pseudogene TRBV3-2) and TRBJ1-5; perhaps TRBD1 as D (6 bases). CDR1 and CDR2 (germline): LGHDT, YNNKEL (reference sequence). The V end was cut by 0 bases, the J end by 7 bases, with 19 bases between. The CDR3 loop spans 17 amino acids. The DNA of the CDR3 is TGTGCCAGCAGCCAAGAGCCCTGGACAGCCCTCAGCCAGCCCCAGCATTTT. It translates to CASSQEPWTALSQPQHF.